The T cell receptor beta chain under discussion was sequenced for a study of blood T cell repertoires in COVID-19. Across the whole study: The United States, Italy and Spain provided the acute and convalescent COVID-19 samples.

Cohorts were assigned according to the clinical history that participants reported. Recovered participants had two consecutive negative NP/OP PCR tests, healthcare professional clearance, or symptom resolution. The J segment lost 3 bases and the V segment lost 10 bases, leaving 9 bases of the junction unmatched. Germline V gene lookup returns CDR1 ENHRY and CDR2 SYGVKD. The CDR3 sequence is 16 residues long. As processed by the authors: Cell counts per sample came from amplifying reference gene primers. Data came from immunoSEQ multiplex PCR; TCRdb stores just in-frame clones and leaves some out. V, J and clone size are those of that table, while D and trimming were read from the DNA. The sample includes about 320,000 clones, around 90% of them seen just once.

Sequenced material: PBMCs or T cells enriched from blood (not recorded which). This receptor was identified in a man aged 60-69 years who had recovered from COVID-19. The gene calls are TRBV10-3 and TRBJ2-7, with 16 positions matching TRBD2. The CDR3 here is CATAPGLAGGGYEQYF. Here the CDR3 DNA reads TGTGCCACCGCCCCGGGACTAGCGGGAGGGGGCTACGAGCAGTACTTC.